This TCR beta chain emerged from a study of breast tumors, draining lymph nodes, adjacent tissues. Using its own MiXCR run on the multiplex PCR reads, TCRdb lists one record per CDR3 protein. The repertoire has about 270,000 distinct CDR3 sequences, around 30% of them found once; the top ten carry more than 0.95%. The CDR3 runs to 16 residues. Germline CDR1 MGHRA, CDR2 YSYEKL. Unmatched junction bases numbered 3, after V lost 0 bases and J lost 3 bases. This clonotype came up many times. Breast cancer patients provided tissue from their axillary draining lymph nodes. The chain has TRBV4-1 and TRBJ2-1, with 9 positions matching TRBD1. The sample taken for sequencing was axillary lymph node tissue. The receptor was derived from a female donor with breast cancer. Some clones in this sample may be carry-over from other donors' samples. DNA of the CDR3: TGCGCCAGCAGCCAAGACGGGACAGGGAGCTACAATGAGCAGTTCTTC. This sequence encodes CASSQDGTGSYNEQFF.